The T cell receptor (beta chain) under discussion was sequenced for a study of shared clonotypes between healthy human individuals. Study-level background: Researchers drew samples from two women and a few men aged 18 to 49. Study results and caveats: Relative to clonotypes present in all four donors, those not shared had lower generation probabilities. Investigators collected only blood, and repertoires in tissues likely differ.

On this clone: Antigen: not known.

TCRdb keeps only in-frame clones here, not all; method: immunoSEQ multiplex PCR. The table records hundreds of thousands of clones, 85% to 95% of them present only once. In germline, CDR1 is LGHNA, CDR2 YNFKEQ. Trimming left V 0 bases short and J 0 bases short, with 0 bases between. CDR3 length: 12 amino acids. As defined, naive CD8 cells were CD45RO-negative and positively selected for CCR7, with terminally differentiated effector memory CD45RA+ cells excluded. Within Nashville, Tennessee resided all donors, each a Caucasian adult. Sequencing input: naive CD8+ T cells sorted from blood. The TCR sequence derives from a man aged 25 to 45 in good health. V usage is TRBV4-2 and J usage is TRBJ2-7; no firm D call. The CDR3 loop reads CASSQDSYEQYF. For the CDR3, the DNA is TGTGCCAGCAGCCAAGACTCCTACGAGCAGTACTTC.